Shown below are 17 T cell receptor beta chains from a single sample sequenced in a study of technical replicates of blood from several donors. Profiled with immunoSEQ multiplex PCR; TCRdb holds only in-frame clones, not every one. Of approximately 89,000 clones detected, just under 95% appear once; the ten largest clones hold about 0.25%. The material sequenced was T cells isolated from PBMCs. Source of these receptors: a human donor in good health.

The chain employs TRBV5-4 and TRBJ2-5; 7 bases line up with TRBD2. Germline V gene lookup returns CDR1 SGHNT and CDR2 YYREEE (reference sequence). CDR3 length equals 15 residues. With 3 bases clipped from V and 0 bases from J, the junction kept 5 bases outside the gene matches. The CDR3 DNA reads TGTGCCAGCAGCTCGACAGCGGGGTACCAAGAGACCCAGTACTTC. Amino acids: CASSSTAGYQETQYF.

This rearrangement joins TRBV7-9 to TRBJ2-1; D may be TRBD1 (6 bases). V was clipped by 10 bases and J by 7 bases, with 14 bases between them. Germline V CDR1 and CDR2: SEHNR, FQNEAQ (reference sequence). The CDR3 contains 12 residues. The CDR3 sequence is CAMGWGPNEQFF. Here the CDR3 DNA reads TGTGCCATGGGTTGGGGGCCTAATGAGCAGTTCTTC.

The gene calls are TRBV11-1 and TRBJ1-1, with no clear D. The CDR3 has 11 amino acids. Germline V gene data show CDR1 as SGHAT and CDR2 as FQDESV (reference sequence). V was shortened by 3 bases and J by 13 bases, with 12 bases between the two germline ends. DNA of the CDR3: TGTGCCAGCAGCTTGGGCCGCGATGTTTTCTTT. Residues: CASSLGRDVFF.

This chain joins TRBV6-5 and TRBJ1-1; D remains ambiguous. The CDR3 contains 15 residues. Germline V lookup: CDR1 MNHEY, CDR2 SVGAGI. V lost 0 bases to trimming and J lost 0 bases, with 8 bases between them. The DNA of the CDR3 is TGTGCCAGCAGTTACTCGAGGTGGATGAACACTGAAGCTTTCTTT. The encoded protein is CASSYSRWMNTEAFF.

The rearrangement joins TRBV28 to TRBJ2-1, with D maybe TRBD1 (6 bases). Trimming removed 3 bases from V and 5 bases from J, with 17 bases in between. CDR1 and CDR2 from the germline V gene are MDHEN and SYDVKM. This CDR3 is built from 16 residues. The CDR3 bases are TGTGCCAGCAGTTTCATATATCGGGACACCAACAATGAGCAGTTCTTC. Protein: CASSFIYRDTNNEQFF.

This chain uses TRBV6-1 with TRBJ2-1; the match to TRBD2 covers 9 bases. V lost 7 bases to trimming and J lost 9 bases; unmatched junction nucleotides: 13. The CDR3 covers 15 residues. Germline values: CDR1 MNHNS, CDR2 SASEGT. The CDR3 DNA sequence: TGTGCCAGCATAGCAGCGGGGGGCGGGATCAGTGAGCAGTTCTTC. Protein: CASIAAGGGISEQFF.

The chain couples TRBV5-1 to TRBJ2-7; no clear D. V lost 0 bases to trimming and J lost 0 bases, with 7 bases between them. The CDR3 length is 14 residues. Germline-derived CDR1 and CDR2 are SGHRS and YFSETQ. DNA for the CDR3: TGCGCCAGCAGCTTGGAACAGAACTCCTACGAGCAGTACTTC. Translation gives CASSLEQNSYEQYF.

V usage is TRBV6-5 and J usage is TRBJ1-1; the D gene is possibly TRBD1 (6 bases). V gave up 6 bases and J gave up 1 base, with 6 bases separating them. This CDR3 comprises 12 residues. Looked up from germline, CDR1 is MNHEY and CDR2 is SVGAGI. For the CDR3, the DNA is TGTGCCAGCAGACAGGGGAACACTGAAGCTTTCTTT. Its translation: CASRQGNTEAFF.

V gene TRBV19 combines with J gene TRBJ1-2, with a possible D match to TRBD1 (6 bases). The CDR3 totals 11 residues. V was cut by 8 bases and J by 8 bases, with 12 bases left in between. Germline loops: CDR1 LNHDA, CDR2 SQIVND (reference sequence). The CDR3 DNA follows: TGTGCCAGTGAACAGGGAAACGGCTACACCTTC. Its translation is CASEQGNGYTF. The complete variable domain, with remaining parts taken from reference TRBV19 and TRBJ1-2, reads DGGITQSPKYLFRKEGQNVTLSCEQNLNHDAMYWYRQDPGQGLRLIYYSQIVNDFQKGDIAEGYSVSREKKESFPLTVTSAQKNPTAFYLCASEQGNGYTFGSGTRLTVV.

The chain is built from TRBV27 and TRBJ2-2; 10 bases agree with TRBD1. CDR3 size: 15 residues. Germline V gene sequence: CDR1 MNHEY, CDR2 SMNVEV (reference sequence). Trimming took 6 bases from V and 7 from J; bases not matched to a gene: 8. CDR3 DNA: TGTGCCAGCAGCATGACAGGGGGCTTTGGCGGGGAGCTGTTTTTT. Protein sequence: CASSMTGGFGGELFF.

In nucleotides, the CDR3 is TGTGCCAGCAGCATACGGGACAGCTACTATGGCTACACCTTC. Its protein product is CASSIRDSYYGYTF. V usage is TRBV11-2 and J usage is TRBJ1-2; TRBD1 matches 7 bases. With 5 bases clipped from V and 3 bases from J, the junction kept 6 bases outside the gene matches. CDR3 length equals 14 residues. Germline values: CDR1 SGHAT, CDR2 FQNNGV.

The CDR3 nucleotides are TGTGCCAGCAGCTTAGCGGGCTACCGACAAGAGACCCAGTACTTC. Translating gives CASSLAGYRQETQYF. This chain connects TRBV7-6 to TRBJ2-5; D is unclear. The V and J ends lost 0 bases and 2 bases respectively, with 10 bases between them. The CDR3 extends over 15 amino acids. Per the germline V gene, CDR1 is SGHVS and CDR2 is FNYEAQ.

The V and J genes are TRBV6-1 and TRBJ2-7; D call uncertain. CDR1 is MNHNS and CDR2 is SASEGT in the germline V gene. The CDR3 runs 13 residues. Between the trimmed V and J ends, which lost 5 bases and 1 base, there was a span of 9 bases. The CDR3 nucleotides are TGTGCCAGCAGTAAACAAATTTCCTACGAGCAGTACTTC. Amino acid sequence: CASSKQISYEQYF.

The CDR3: CASSQTSGAEQYF. The CDR3 bases are TGTGCCAGCAGCCAGACTAGCGGGGCCGAGCAGTACTTC. The chain uses TRBV7-6 and TRBJ2-7; 11 bases align to TRBD2. V shed 5 bases and J 6 bases; nucleotides not matched to a gene: 3. This CDR3 has 13 amino acids. Germline CDR1 is SGHVS and CDR2 is FNYEAQ.

The chain uses TRBV19 and TRBJ2-1; D may be TRBD1 (5 bases). In germline, CDR1 is LNHDA, CDR2 SQIVND (reference sequence). This CDR3 is built from 15 residues. V lost 4 bases and J 5 bases, leaving 15 bases between the germline ends. In DNA, the CDR3 is TGTGCCAGTAGTACTAGACAGCGATCTGACAATGAGCAGTTCTTC. It codes for CASSTRQRSDNEQFF.

The chain recombines TRBV28 with TRBJ1-5; maybe TRBD1 (6 bases). Trimming shortened V by 5 bases and J by 7 bases, and 18 bases separated the two germline ends. Germline loops: CDR1 MDHEN, CDR2 SYDVKM. There are 15 residues in the CDR3. Written as DNA, the CDR3 is TGTGCCAGCAGTACTCCATTTGGGCAGGGGCAGCCCCAGCATTTT. Residues: CASSTPFGQGQPQHF. Variable domain in full (rest from reference TRBV28 and TRBJ1-5): DVKVTQSSRYLVKRTGEKVFLECVQDMDHENMFWYRQDPGLGLRLIYFSYDVKMKEKGDIPEGYSVSREKKERFSLILESASTNQTSMYLCASSTPFGQGQPQHFGDGTRLSIL.

This rearrangement joins TRBV28 to TRBJ2-2, with TRBD1 identical over 12 bases. This CDR3 is built from 20 residues. CDR1 MDHEN and CDR2 SYDVKM come from the germline V gene. The trim removed 4 bases at V and 9 bases at J, leaving 21 bases unmatched. In DNA form, the CDR3 reads TGTGCCAGCAGTTCGCATACGGGGGACAGGGGGCCCCGGCGGTCCCGGGAGCTGTTTTTT. Encoded protein: CASSSHTGDRGPRRSRELFF.